This TCR beta chain is drawn from a study of T cells in Graves' hyperthyroidism and ophthalmopathy. The source material, RNA transcripts, was used to amplify TCR beta CDR3 regions. The TCR CDR3 was amplified in a first-round RT-PCR using the HTBI primer set. TCRdb analysed the multiplex PCR reads with MiXCR anew, one entry per CDR3 protein. The profile shows about 540,000 distinct CDR3 sequences, more than 45% of them singletons. This TCR was recovered from a woman younger than 30 with Graves' hyperthyroidism. The sequenced sample consisted of peripheral blood or thyroid tissue (not recorded which).

The CDR3 loop is CASSGAGMGGNTIYF. The CDR3 DNA reads as TGTGCCAGCAGCGGGGCAGGGATGGGTGGAAACACCATATATTTT. The chain is built from TRBV4-2 and TRBJ1-3, with D maybe TRBD1 (5 bases). V shed 5 bases and J shed 3 bases, with 14 bases lying between them. Germline V CDR1 and CDR2: LGHNA, YNFKEQ. The CDR3 extends over 15 amino acids.